This T cell receptor (beta chain) was captured by sequencing in a study of CXCR3-negative and CXCR3-positive naive CD8 T cells. General study points: Naive subsets displayed similar surface CD5, and TCR strength was inferred from TRB CDR3 properties. Each naive subset displayed comparably high diversity, whereas memory CD8+ cells displayed much lower diversity.

cDNA libraries for TRB were generated by 5' RACE incorporating UMI labels. TCRdb re-called the 5' RACE reads and catalogs CDR3 proteins one per entry, DNA excluded. This repertoire includes 8,000 to 9,500 distinct CDR3 sequences. Triplicate sorts, 300,000 or so cells apiece, were made for each CD8+ T cell subset. CD45RO-CCR7+CD27+CD95- defined naive CD8+ T cells. This clonotype is called medium-sized (0.01 to 0.1%) based on its frequency. Its antigen is still unknown. Source material: naive CXCR3- CD8+ T cells from blood. Subset defined: CD45RO-CCR7+CD27+CD95- naive CD8+ T cells lacking CXCR3 (TNR3-). The sequence derives from a human donor in good health. Some clones in this sample may be carry-over from other donors' samples.

The CDR3 here is CASSDGAGAYNQPQHF. The chain links TRBV25-1 to TRBJ1-5; without DNA, the TCRdb call of TRBD1 cannot be checked. CDR3 size: 16 residues. Germline loops: CDR1 MGHDK, CDR2 SYGVNS.